These T cell receptor beta chains were read from a single sample in a study of control samples from healthy donors and cancer patients. The method was immunoSEQ multiplex PCR; TCRdb's version includes in-frame clones alone and lacks a portion of them. This table holds roughly 120,000 clones, approximately 94% found once. The sequenced sample was PBMCs. Receptors originate from a man aged 50 to 59 with head and neck cancer. The CDR3 runs from the conserved cysteine through the conserved F or W. A D gene is named only where the DNA matches it firmly. Not every row has a clone size; where given, it reads once, few, many or a size class.

len	d_gene	abundance	v_gene	j_gene	CDR3nt	CDR3aa
14	TRBD1	.	TRBV5-6	TRBJ1-2	TGTGCCAGCAGCTCGGTGGACAGGCGTTCTGGCTACACCTTC	CASSSVDRRSGYTF
15	.	.	TRBV30	TRBJ1-2	TGTGCCTGGAGTGTACGTACGTGGGGAACCTATGGCTACACCTTC	CAWSVRTWGTYGYTF
13	.	once	TRBV7-6	TRBJ1-2	TGTGCCAGCAGCTCCGGACGCAGCTATGGCTACACCTTC	CASSSGRSYGYTF
11	.	.	TRBV20-1	TRBJ1-2	TGCAGTGCCGAGGAGTTCTATGGCTACACCTTC	CSAEEFYGYTF
17	TRBD1	.	TRBV28	TRBJ2-4	TGTGCCAGCAGTTTATCTTTGGGACAGGGAGCCAAAAACATTCAGTACTTC	CASSLSLGQGAKNIQYF
13	.	.	TRBV25-1	TRBJ2-3	TGTGCCAGCAGAAGCGAGAGCACAGATACGCAGTATTTT	CASRSESTDTQYF
12	.	.	TRBV10-3	TRBJ1-1	TGTGCCATCAGTGGAGGGAACACTGAAGCTTTCTTT	CAISGGNTEAFF
16	TRBD2	.	TRBV7-9	TRBJ2-1	TGTGCCAGCAGCTTACTACGGACTAGCGGGGGTGATGAGCAGTTCTTC	CASSLLRTSGGDEQFF
17	TRBD2	.	TRBV7-9	TRBJ2-3	TGTGCCAGCAGCTCGAGGGGGCTAGCGGGGGGCACAGATACGCAGTATTTT	CASSSRGLAGGTDTQYF
12	.	.	TRBV6-1	TRBJ1-5	TGTGCCAGCAGTGAAGGGGGGCAGCCCCAGCATTTT	CASSEGGQPQHF
15	.	.	TRBV11-2	TRBJ2-1	TGTGCCAGCAGCTTGGGGGGAATTTCCTACAATGAGCAGTTCTTC	CASSLGGISYNEQFF
13	.	.	TRBV9	TRBJ2-7	TGTGCCAGCAGCGTAACCCCCTCCTACGAGCAGTACTTC	CASSVTPSYEQYF
15	.	.	TRBV7-2	TRBJ2-3	TGTGCCAGCAGCTTAGAGCAATTAGGCACAGATACGCAGTATTTT	CASSLEQLGTDTQYF
12	.	.	TRBV2	TRBJ2-7	TGTGCCAGCTGCCTTGTACTTTACGAGCAGTACTTC	CASCLVLYEQYF
14	.	.	TRBV6-5	TRBJ2-7	TGTGCCAGCAGTTACAAGGGGGGGTCCTACGAGCAGTACTTC	CASSYKGGSYEQYF
15	TRBD2	few	TRBV7-9	TRBJ2-2	TGTGCCAGCGCTACCGGGACTAGCGCCTTCAGGGAGCTGTTTTTT	CASATGTSAFRELFF
14	TRBD1	.	TRBV6-5	TRBJ2-7	TGTGCCAGCAGCGCCGGGACAGTTCATTACGAGCAGTACTTC	CASSAGTVHYEQYF
13	.	.	TRBV6-6	TRBJ2-3	TGTGCCAGCAGTTACCCTGGGGGGAATACGCAGTATTTT	CASSYPGGNTQYF
15	TRBD2	.	TRBV19	TRBJ2-5	TGTGCCAGTAGCCTAAGCGGGACGGGCCAAGAGACCCAGTACTTC	CASSLSGTGQETQYF
15	.	.	TRBV5-8	TRBJ2-3	TGTGCCAGCAGCCGAGGACAGATTAGCACAGATACGCAGTATTTT	CASSRGQISTDTQYF
14	.	.	TRBV27	TRBJ1-2	TGTGCCAGCAGCAGGGACACCTTTAACTATGGCTACACCTTC	CASSRDTFNYGYTF
15	.	.	TRBV7-9	TRBJ1-5	TGTGCCAGCAGCCAAGCCGGGACGGTGAATCAGCCCCAGCATTTT	CASSQAGTVNQPQHF
16	TRBD2	few	TRBV10-3	TRBJ2-3	TGTGCCATCAAGGGACTAGCGGGGGCTAACACAGATACGCAGTATTTT	CAIKGLAGANTDTQYF
12	.	.	TRBV3-1/TRBV3-2	TRBJ1-1	TGTGCCAGCAGCCAGGTGGACACTGAAGCTTTCTTT	CASSQVDTEAFF
16	TRBD1	.	TRBV15	TRBJ2-4	TGTGCCACCAGCAGAGAGCCGGGACAGGGGAACAACATTCAGTACTTC	CATSREPGQGNNIQYF
14	.	.	TRBV19	TRBJ1-6	TGTGCCAGTAGTATGTTAACTAATAATTCACCCCTCCACTTT	CASSMLTNNSPLHF
12	.	once	TRBV2	TRBJ1-1	TGTGCCAGCAGTGGTGGTAGAGCTGAAGCTTTCTTT	CASSGGRAEAFF
13	.	once	TRBV12-3/TRBV12-4	TRBJ1-4	TGTGCCAGCAGCGGGACCGATAATGAAAAACTGTTTTTT	CASSGTDNEKLFF
15	.	once	TRBV18	TRBJ2-2	TGTGCCAGCTCACCACCCGGGGTGAACACCGGGGAGCTGTTTTTT	CASSPPGVNTGELFF
14	.	.	TRBV7-2	TRBJ1-4	TGTGCCAGCAGCGCCAACCTCGGTGGCGAAAAACTGTTTTTT	CASSANLGGEKLFF
16	.	.	TRBV5-4	TRBJ2-4	TGTGCCAGCAGCCGAGCACGGGACCTAGCCAAAAACATTCAGTACTTC	CASSRARDLAKNIQYF
14	.	.	TRBV5-4	TRBJ2-3	TGTGCCAGCACTCCCGCCGGTAGCACAGATACGCAGTATTTT	CASTPAGSTDTQYF
13	.	few	TRBV19	TRBJ2-5	TGTGCCAGTAGTCCCAGTGGGCGGGAGACCCAGTACTTC	CASSPSGRETQYF
13	.	.	TRBV24-1	TRBJ1-1	TGTGCCACCAGTGATTTATCCCACACTGAAGCTTTCTTT	CATSDLSHTEAFF
13	.	.	TRBV12-3/TRBV12-4	TRBJ1-6	TGTGCCAGCAGGGGGAGAGAAAATTCACCCCTCCACTTT	CASRGRENSPLHF
11	.	.	TRBV28	TRBJ1-4	TGTGCCAGCACGTCCGGGGGACGATATTTTTTT	CASTSGGRYFF
19	.	.	TRBV7-6	TRBJ2-7	TGTGCCAGCAGCTTAGCGGGAGGCGGAAAAGGCCCGGGAGACTACGAGCAGTACTTC	CASSLAGGGKGPGDYEQYF
16	.	.	TRBV7-9	TRBJ2-1	TGTGCCAGCAGCTTAGGTCTCCGGGGGCCGGGGGATGAGCAGTTCTTC	CASSLGLRGPGDEQFF
16	TRBD2	.	TRBV7-3	TRBJ2-7	TGTGCCAGCAGCCCAAGACTTAGGACTAGAAGGGGCGAGCAGTACTTC	CASSPRLRTRRGEQYF
14	TRBD1	.	TRBV7-3	TRBJ2-7	TGTGCCAGCAGCCCCGGGACAGGAGCCTACGAGCAGTACTTC	CASSPGTGAYEQYF
14	.	.	TRBV18	TRBJ2-2	TGTGCCAGCTCTCCGGGACAGAACACCGGGGAGCTGTTTTTT	CASSPGQNTGELFF
12	.	once	TRBV7-2	TRBJ1-3	TGTGCCAGCAGCCCCTCGGGAAACACCATATATTTT	CASSPSGNTIYF
14	TRBD2	.	TRBV27	TRBJ2-7	TGTGCCAGCAGGCGGACTAGCGGGCTCTTCGAGCAGTACTTC	CASRRTSGLFEQYF
15	.	.	TRBV19	TRBJ1-1	TGTGCCAGTAGGCTAGGGGGGAACCTTGGGACTGAAGCTTTCTTT	CASRLGGNLGTEAFF
15	.	.	TRBV5-4	TRBJ1-2	TGTGCCAGCAGCCCGGGGGGGGGTGAGAATTATGGCTACACCTTC	CASSPGGGENYGYTF
12	.	.	TRBV28	TRBJ2-7	TGTGCCAGCAGTTTGCCCGCCTACGAGCAGTACTTC	CASSLPAYEQYF
14	TRBD1	.	TRBV7-2	TRBJ2-2	TGTGCCAGCAGACCCACAGGGGCCACCGGGGAGCTGTTTTTT	CASRPTGATGELFF
15	.	.	TRBV7-2	TRBJ2-1	TGTGCCAGCATCCCCAATAGCGGTTTCCACAATGAGCAGTTCTTC	CASIPNSGFHNEQFF
16	.	once	TRBV5-8	TRBJ2-3	TGTGCCAGCAGCTTGGAAGCGCGCGGGGGCACAGATACGCAGTATTTT	CASSLEARGGTDTQYF
14	TRBD1	.	TRBV10-3	TRBJ2-7	TGTGCCATCAGTGAGACCGGGACAGGATACGAGCAGTACTTC	CAISETGTGYEQYF